The rows below give T cell receptor beta chains drawn from one sample of a study of shared clonotypes between healthy human individuals. Using immunoSEQ multiplex PCR, the repertoire was profiled, and TCRdb retains in-frame clones only, with some absent. Seen here are roughly 1 million clones, about 76% observed once, and the top ten hold 1.4% to 1.5%. The sequenced sample consisted of memory CD4+ T cells sorted from blood. Every receptor here comes from a man aged 18 to 30 in good health. Both conserved end residues are part of each CDR3. The order of the fields is J gene, V gene, clone size, D gene, CDR3 protein, CDR3 DNA. The D gene is left open where the match is weak. Clone sizes are given selectively: once, few, many, or a class where the clone is expanded.

TRBJ2-3 | TRBV18 | . | TRBD2 | CASSPVAGGPTDTQYF | TGTGCCAGCTCACCGGTAGCGGGGGGCCCGACAGATACGCAGTATTTT
TRBJ2-3 | TRBV4-1 | . | TRBD2 | CASSQVSSGGRDTQYF | TGCGCCAGCAGCCAAGTGTCTAGCGGGGGGAGAGATACGCAGTATTTT
TRBJ2-7 | TRBV4-2 | . | TRBD1 | CASSQAPLGQGAISYEQYF | TGTGCCAGCAGCCAAGCTCCACTGGGACAGGGGGCGATCTCCTACGAGCAGTACTTC
TRBJ2-3 | TRBV6-4 | . | . | CASSVQGGSSTDTQYF | TGTGCCAGCAGTGTCCAAGGGGGGTCTAGCACAGATACGCAGTATTTT
TRBJ1-6 | TRBV6-1 | few | TRBD1 | CASSAQGTGNSPLHF | TGTGCCAGCAGTGCCCAGGGGACAGGGAATTCACCCCTCCACTTT
TRBJ2-1 | TRBV7-9 | . | . | CASSQHGSRSYNEQFF | TGTGCCAGCAGCCAACACGGGAGCCGCTCCTACAATGAGCAGTTCTTC
TRBJ2-2 | TRBV7-2 | . | . | CASSLVPGQQTGELFF | TGTGCCAGCAGCTTAGTACCGGGACAACAGACCGGGGAGCTGTTTTTT
TRBJ2-1 | TRBV5-6 | . | TRBD2 | CASSFGGTRPNEQFF | TGTGCCAGCAGCTTCGGGGGGACTAGACCCAATGAGCAGTTCTTC
TRBJ2-1 | TRBV5-6 | . | TRBD2 | CASSLRTSGRVINEQFF | TGTGCCAGCAGCTTACGGACTAGCGGGAGGGTTATAAATGAGCAGTTCTTC
TRBJ2-6 | TRBV5-8 | few | . | CASRARVSGANVLTF | TGTGCCAGCAGGGCGAGGGTCTCTGGGGCCAACGTCCTGACTTTC
TRBJ2-5 | TRBV6-5 | . | . | CASRSGSLETQYF | TGTGCCAGCAGGTCCGGGAGCCTAGAGACCCAGTACTTC
TRBJ1-3 | TRBV19 | . | . | CASRAGDINSGNTIYF | TGTGCCAGTAGAGCCGGGGACATCAACTCTGGAAACACCATATATTTT
TRBJ2-2 | TRBV6-1 | many | TRBD2 | CASSEPPGLAGGGELFF | TGTGCCAGCAGTGAACCCCCGGGACTAGCGGGGGGCGGGGAGCTGTTTTTT
TRBJ1-6 | TRBV4-1 | . | . | CASSQGAGVTSPLHF | TGCGCCAGCAGCCAAGGGGCAGGGGTTACCTCACCCCTCCACTTT
TRBJ2-7 | TRBV27 | . | . | CASSLAVWASYEQYF | TGTGCCAGCAGTTTAGCGGTGTGGGCCTCCTACGAGCAGTACTTC
TRBJ1-6 | TRBV7-9 | . | TRBD1 | CASTLPGQGNSPLHF | TGTGCCAGCACCCTACCTGGACAGGGAAATTCACCCCTCCACTTT
TRBJ2-5 | TRBV7-9 | . | . | CASSLGSGRQETQYF | TGTGCCAGCAGCTTAGGGTCAGGGCGACAAGAGACCCAGTACTTC
TRBJ1-2 | TRBV19 | . | . | CASSISTPGSGYTF | TGTGCCAGTAGTATTTCAACCCCTGGGAGTGGCTACACCTTC
TRBJ2-7 | TRBV7-2 | . | . | CASSLRGASSYEQYF | TGTGCCAGCAGCTTACGGGGGGCAAGCTCCTACGAGCAGTACTTC
TRBJ1-6 | TRBV2 | few | TRBD1 | CASSARTGKSSYNSPLHF | TGTGCCAGCAGCGCCCGGACAGGGAAGAGCTCCTATAATTCACCCCTCCACTTT
TRBJ2-4 | TRBV10-2 | . | TRBD2 | CASSEDRVKRETLNIQYF | TGCGCCAGCAGTGAGGACCGTGTTAAGCGGGAGACTTTAAACATTCAGTACTTC
TRBJ2-3 | TRBV7-9 | once | . | CASSLYGVVGTDTQYF | TGTGCCAGCAGCTTATATGGGGTGGTGGGCACAGATACGCAGTATTTT
TRBJ2-1 | TRBV13 | . | TRBD2 | CASVFGLAGVNEQFF | TGTGCCAGCGTTTTTGGGCTAGCGGGAGTCAATGAGCAGTTCTTC
TRBJ2-3 | TRBV5-1 | . | . | CASSLAGQDTQYF | TGCGCCAGCAGCTTGGCAGGGCAAGATACGCAGTATTTT
TRBJ1-1 | TRBV6-6 | . | TRBD1 | CASSFPGQGNTEAFF | TGTGCCAGCAGTTTTCCGGGACAGGGGAACACTGAAGCTTTCTTT
TRBJ2-3 | TRBV7-3 | . | . | CASARGAGTDTQYF | TGTGCCAGCGCCAGGGGGGCCGGCACAGATACGCAGTATTTT
TRBJ1-3 | TRBV7-9 | many | TRBD1 | CASSPTTGATGGNTIYF | TGTGCCAGCAGCCCAACGACAGGGGCCACGGGAGGAAACACCATATATTTT
TRBJ2-2 | TRBV2 | . | . | CATGTPNTGELFF | TGTGCCACCGGGACTCCTAACACCGGGGAGCTGTTTTTT
TRBJ1-2 | TRBV30 | . | TRBD1 | CAWRRGQGTYGYTF | TGTGCCTGGAGGAGGGGACAGGGGACCTATGGCTACACCTTC
TRBJ2-2 | TRBV5-4 | . | TRBD2 | CASSSGVSGPANTGELFF | TGTGCCAGCAGCTCCGGGGTTAGCGGGCCCGCGAACACCGGGGAGCTGTTTTTT
TRBJ1-2 | TRBV6-5 | . | . | CASSRAGTYGYTF | TGTGCCAGCAGCAGGGCAGGGACTTATGGCTACACCTTC
TRBJ2-1 | TRBV5-1 | . | . | CASSSAGRITYNEQFF | TGCGCCAGCAGCTCGGCGGGGAGGATAACCTACAATGAGCAGTTCTTC
TRBJ2-1 | TRBV27 | . | . | CASSRQGSGIDEQFF | TGTGCCAGCAGTCGACAGGGGAGCGGGATCGATGAGCAGTTCTTC